The entry below describes one TCR beta chain. A single base separates this from a much larger clone, so it may be a read error. CDR1 is LGHNT, CDR2 FRNRAP, per germline. V gave up 1 base and J gave up 4 bases, with 20 bases separating them. There are 18 residues in the CDR3. TCRdb re-called the PCR reads through MiXCR. The sample contains several thousand clones, roughly a fifth of which appear only once. The source of the sample is a study of metastatic and nonmetastatic thyroid tumors. Patients were all untreated before their thyroid surgery. The gene calls are TRBV12-5 and TRBJ2-1, with D possibly TRBD2 on 5 matching bases. Sequencing was done on a sample of adjacent normal tissue. The sequence was obtained from a female donor with papillary thyroid cancer or a benign thyroid nodule (not recorded which). Some clones in this sample may be carry-over from other donors' samples. CDR3 loop: CASGLGRHPGGSYNEQFF. The CDR3 nucleotides read TGTGCTAGTGGTTTGGGCCGTCACCCTGGTGGGAGTTACAATGAGCAGTTCTTC. The whole variable domain, filled in from reference TRBV12-5 and TRBJ2-1, reads DARVTQTPRHKVTEMGQEVTMRCQPILGHNTVFWYRQTMMQGLELLAYFRNRAPLDDSGMPKDRFSAEMPDATLATLKIQPSEPRDSAVYFCASGLGRHPGGSYNEQFFGPGTRLTVL.